Presented here are 26 T cell receptor beta chains from one specimen sequenced in a study of shared T cell receptors in the human thymus. Method: immunoSEQ multiplex PCR; TCRdb's copy keeps in-frame clones and lacks some. In the table there are about 660,000 clones, about 87% of which are singletons. The same data also went into a second study, on human thymus T cells.

What was sequenced was thymocytes. All receptors derive from a boy less than two years old with a congenital heart defect.

The chain joins TRBV4-1 to TRBJ2-1, with 10 bases lining up with TRBD2. J was trimmed by 7 bases and V by 0 bases; bases with no gene match: 6. The CDR3 is made up of 16 amino acids. Germline V gives CDR1 MGHRA, CDR2 YSYEKL. CDR3 amino acids: CASSQDFLAGVNEQFF. The CDR3, as DNA: TGCGCCAGCAGCCAAGATTTCCTAGCGGGAGTTAATGAGCAGTTCTTC.

This sequence joins TRBV14 and TRBJ2-7, with D possibly matching TRBD2 (6 bases). In germline, CDR1 is SGHDN, CDR2 FVKESK. This CDR3 has 15 amino acids. V was pared by 8 bases and J by 0 bases, with 17 bases between. CDR3 region: CASGRQEGSSYEQYF. The CDR3 DNA is TGTGCCAGCGGACGGCAGGAGGGGAGCTCCTACGAGCAGTACTTC.

The chain uses TRBV28 and TRBJ1-6; D not resolved. CDR3 length equals 14 residues. Germline values: CDR1 MDHEN, CDR2 SYDVKM. Trimming took 6 bases from V and 8 from J, leaving 14 bases between them. CDR3 sequence reads: CASSLDPWDSPLHF. DNA for the CDR3: TGTGCCAGCAGCCTAGATCCATGGGATTCACCCCTCCACTTT.

The chain recombines TRBV7-2 with TRBJ2-4; 13 positions agree with TRBD2. Germline CDR1 SGHTA, CDR2 FQGNSA. After removal of 5 bases from V and 2 bases from J, the junction contained 12 bases not matched to a gene. The CDR3 is made up of 19 amino acids. The CDR3 nucleotides are TGTGCCAGCAGCGTGATACTAGCGGGGGGGCTTACAACCAAAAACATTCAGTACTTC. It is translated as CASSVILAGGLTTKNIQYF.

The chain is built from TRBV29-1 and TRBJ1-2; D is uncertain. Trimming removed 0 bases from V and 3 bases from J, with 8 bases in between. The CDR3 loop spans 13 amino acids. Germline V lookup: CDR1 SQVTM, CDR2 ANQGSEA. Here the CDR3 DNA reads TGCAGCGTTGAAGATCAGGAAGACTATGGCTACACCTTC. It specifies CSVEDQEDYGYTF. Drawing the rest from reference TRBV29-1 and TRBJ1-2, the complete variable domain is SAVISQKPSRDICQRGTSLTIQCQVDSQVTMMFWYRQQPGQSLTLIATANQGSEATYESGFVIDKFPISRPNLTFSTLTVSNMSPEDSSIYLCSVEDQEDYGYTFGSGTRLTVV.

V usage is TRBV5-8 and J usage is TRBJ2-4; 8 nucleotides line up with TRBD1. The CDR3 length is 14 residues. Germline CDR1 is SGHTS and CDR2 is YDEGEE. The V and J ends lost 10 bases and 1 base, in that order; junction bases with no gene match: 7. CDR3 coding DNA: TGTGCCGGACAGGGACGACTGGCCAAAAACATTCAGTACTTC. Its protein product is CAGQGRLAKNIQYF.

J is TRBJ2-1 and V is TRBV5-1; 12 positions agree with TRBD2. Germline-derived CDR1 and CDR2 are SGHRS and YFSETQ. V gave up 3 bases and J gave up 2 bases; unmatched junction bases: 21. The CDR3 spans 22 residues. The CDR3 loop reads CASSSYKTGLAGWGITYNEQFF. CDR3 coding DNA: TGCGCCAGCAGCTCATATAAAACGGGACTAGCGGGTTGGGGAATCACCTACAATGAGCAGTTCTTC.

J is TRBJ1-5 and V is TRBV6-1, with 7 positions matching TRBD1. The CDR3 is made up of 19 amino acids. V gave up 1 base and J gave up 4 bases; unmatched junction bases: 16. The germline CDR1 and CDR2 sequences are MNHNS and SASEGT. The CDR3 DNA follows: TGTGCCAGCAGTGAAGGAGTGGGTGACAGGGATGGGGTGAATCAGCCCCAGCATTTT. Amino acid sequence: CASSEGVGDRDGVNQPQHF.

The J gene is TRBJ2-5, the V gene TRBV4-1; D is unresolved. Per the germline V gene, CDR1 is MGHRA and CDR2 is YSYEKL. This CDR3 region has 14 residues. Deletions cut 2 bases from V and 2 bases from J, with 9 bases between. In nucleotides, the CDR3 is TGCGCCAGCAGCCAACAGGCTGATCAAGAGACCCAGTACTTC. Its protein is CASSQQADQETQYF.

The genes are TRBV12-5 and TRBJ1-5, with unresolved D. The germline gives CDR1 LGHNT, CDR2 FRNRAP. With 1 base removed from V and 0 bases from J, the gap between germline ends came to 4 bases. This CDR3 spans 14 amino acids. CDR3 coding DNA: TGTGCTAGTGGTTTGGATAATAGCAATCAGCCCCAGCATTTT. It codes for CASGLDNSNQPQHF.

The chain couples TRBV6-6 to TRBJ1-2; tentative D call: TRBD1 (6 bases). CDR1 is MNHNY and CDR2 is SVGAGI in the germline V gene (reference sequence). The CDR3 is made up of 15 amino acids. V was trimmed by 6 bases and J by 4 bases, leaving 18 bases between them. In nucleotides, the CDR3 is TGTGCCAGCAGCCCTCCCAAGGGGGATGTCTATGGCTACACCTTC. As protein: CASSPPKGDVYGYTF.

Comment on this clone: A junction boundary mismatches the germline segment, possibly from a read error. The V gene is TRBV4-1, the J gene TRBJ1-1; 7 nucleotides line up with TRBD1. The CDR3 has 14 amino acids. Germline assignment: CDR1 MGHRA and CDR2 YSYEKL. The CDR3 nucleotides read TGCGCCAGCAGGCAAGGGGGCAAGGTTGTTGAAGCTTTCTTT. Translated, it gives CASRQGGKVVEAFF.

The rearrangement joins TRBV12-5 to TRBJ2-1; TRBD2 matches at 9 bases. This CDR3 comprises 16 residues. Germline V CDR1 and CDR2: LGHNT, FRNRAP. Trimming took 1 base from V and 5 from J; bases not matched to a gene: 6. CDR3: CASGLGGRGPNNEQFF. The CDR3 region has the DNA TGTGCTAGTGGTTTGGGCGGGAGGGGCCCCAACAATGAGCAGTTCTTC.

V is TRBV4-3 and J is TRBJ2-7; D unclear. V was pared by 0 bases and J by 3 bases, with 9 bases between. Per the germline V gene, CDR1 is LGHNA and CDR2 is YSLEER. This CDR3 has 14 residues. CDR3 DNA sequence: TGCGCCAGCAGCCAAGAGGAGAGGAACTACGAGCAGTACTTC. It encodes CASSQEERNYEQYF.

The V call is TRBV5-6, the J call TRBJ1-1, with D perhaps TRBD1 (6 bases). Germline V gene lookup returns CDR1 SGHDT and CDR2 YYEEEE. The CDR3 consists of 13 residues. V lost 7 bases, J lost 5 bases, and 15 bases lay in between. The CDR3 DNA reads as TGTGCCAGCGAGGGGGGGGCCGGGACTGAAGCTTTCTTT. Protein product: CASEGGAGTEAFF.

The rearrangement uses TRBV11-2 and TRBJ1-2; D is perhaps TRBD1 (6 bases). From germline, CDR1 is SGHAT and CDR2 FQNNGV. The CDR3 has 16 amino acids. V lost 1 base and J 5 bases, leaving 17 bases between the germline ends. CDR3 loop: CASSLAAGARSYGYTF. The CDR3 bases are TGTGCCAGCAGCTTAGCGGCGGGGGCGCGTTCTTATGGCTACACCTTC.

This clone was recorded only once. The chain carries TRBV4-3 and TRBJ2-3, with 12 bases matching TRBD2. The length of the CDR3 is 19 residues. The germline V gene has CDR1 LGHNA and CDR2 YSLEER. Unmatched junction bases numbered 16, after V lost 3 bases and J lost 6 bases. In nucleotides, the CDR3 is TGCGCCAGCAGCCATGAAGAGTCCGGACTAGCGGGGCCCCGGGATACGCAGTATTTT. Protein: CASSHEESGLAGPRDTQYF.

This chain connects TRBV30 to TRBJ2-7; TRBD2 matches at 9 bases. Germline-derived CDR1 and CDR2 are GTSNPN and SVGIG (reference sequence). The CDR3 covers 15 residues. J was trimmed by 3 bases and V by 2 bases; bases with no gene match: 8. The CDR3 DNA reads TGTGCCTGGAGTTTTGTTGCGGGAGGGTTCTACGAGCAGTACTTC. It codes for CAWSFVAGGFYEQYF.

J is TRBJ1-1 and V is TRBV5-6, with D hard to call. This CDR3 spans 15 amino acids. Germline CDR1 is SGHDT and CDR2 is YYEEEE. Trimming removed 3 bases from V and 4 bases from J, with 16 bases in between. The CDR3 region is CASSSPGSLGTEAFF. The DNA for the CDR3 is TGTGCCAGCAGCTCCCCTGGGAGCCTCGGCACTGAAGCTTTCTTT.

The V and J genes are TRBV5-6 and TRBJ2-4; D gene unclear. This CDR3 has 13 amino acids. The germline V and J ends were trimmed by 2 bases and 8 bases, with 11 bases remaining between them. The germline CDR1 and CDR2 sequences are SGHDT and YYEEEE. The CDR3 bases are TGTGCCAGCAGCTTAAGCGCTGGGTACATTCAGTACTTC. Amino acids: CASSLSAGYIQYF.

The rearrangement joins TRBV4-3 to TRBJ1-1; the match to TRBD1 covers 9 bases. Looked up from germline, CDR1 is LGHNA and CDR2 is YSLEER. This CDR3 is built from 17 residues. J lost 4 bases, V lost 4 bases, and 13 bases had no gene match. CDR3 protein: CASSPNRGRGPLTEAFF. The CDR3 DNA sequence: TGCGCCAGCAGCCCGAACAGGGGGCGCGGTCCTCTCACTGAAGCTTTCTTT.

The rearrangement links TRBV30 to TRBJ1-2; 11 bases fit TRBD1. CDR3 length: 14 amino acids. V dropped 5 bases and J dropped 8; count of bases not matched to a gene: 10. The germline gives CDR1 GTSNPN, CDR2 SVGIG (reference sequence). DNA of the CDR3: TGTGCCTGGGCCCTGCGGGACAGGGGGAGAGGCTACACCTTC. This sequence encodes CAWALRDRGRGYTF.

About this clone itself: One junction end disagrees with the germline gene, perhaps due to a read error. V is TRBV28 and J is TRBJ1-6; 8 nucleotides agree with TRBD1. Germline V CDR1 and CDR2: MDHEN, SYDVKM. This CDR3 has 20 residues. CDR3 in DNA: TGTGCCAGCAGCGCAGATCCCCCCGGGACAGGTGGCTCCTATAATTCCCCCCTCCACTTT. As protein: CASSADPPGTGGSYNSPLHF.

The V and J genes are TRBV4-1 and TRBJ2-7; 8 nucleotides match TRBD1. CDR1 is MGHRA and CDR2 is YSYEKL in the germline V gene. J was trimmed by 0 bases and V by 6 bases; bases with no gene match: 10. The CDR3 loop spans 16 amino acids. CDR3 in amino acids: CASSTGTGHNSYEQYF. The CDR3 bases are TGCGCCAGCAGTACCGGGACAGGTCACAACTCCTACGAGCAGTACTTC.

In DNA form, the CDR3 reads TGTGCCAGCAGTTTATCCCCTTTGACAGGGGGCTTGGGTCATCAGCCCCAGCATTTT. This codes for CASSLSPLTGGLGHQPQHF. This rearrangement joins TRBV27 to TRBJ1-5; 10 positions agree with TRBD1. J gave up 5 bases and V 0 bases, and 13 bases lay outside the gene matches. Germline values: CDR1 MNHEY, CDR2 SMNVEV (reference sequence). There are 19 residues in the CDR3.

The V and J genes are TRBV7-6 and TRBJ2-5; no definite D call. V lost 2 bases, J lost 3 bases, and 4 bases lay in between. The CDR3 runs 12 residues. CDR1 is SGHVS, CDR2 FNYEAQ, per germline. This CDR3 is CASSLTEETQYF. Here the CDR3 DNA reads TGTGCCAGCAGCTTAACGGAAGAGACCCAGTACTTC.